These 22 T cell receptor beta chains share one sample of origin, sequenced in a study of response to subunit inactivated influenza vaccine. MiXCR, run by TCRdb on the RT-PCR reads, gives a single entry per CDR3 protein. Found here are some 570,000 distinct CDR3 sequences, about 10% of them singletons; the top ten hold 8% to 13%. Separately, the same data were catalogued under a study of T cells expressing NK-cell markers. This second study notes: TCR beta cDNA was generated via 5'RACE template switching incorporating UMIs.

Here the sequenced sample was PBMCs from blood, taken on the day of vaccination. The receptors stem from a man aged 45 to 65 who received an inactivated influenza vaccine.

This clonotype was seen a handful of times. The CDR3 sequence: CASSLLGIKVNSYEQYF. CDR3 DNA: TGTGCCAGCAGTTTATTGGGGATCAAGGTCAACTCCTACGAGCAGTACTTC. This chain joins TRBV12-3 or TRBV12-4 and TRBJ2-7; D remains ambiguous. V lost 2 bases to trimming and J lost 0 bases, with 17 bases between them. The CDR3 consists of 17 residues.

This clonotype was observed at least ten times. V gene TRBV11-2 combines with J gene TRBJ2-3; D might be TRBD2 (7 bases). The germline V and J ends were trimmed by 1 base and 7 bases, with 15 bases remaining between them. Germline CDR1 SGHAT, CDR2 FQNNGV. There are 15 residues in the CDR3. The CDR3 coding sequence is TGTGCCAGCAGCTTAGTAACAGGGAGGGGGAATACGCAGTATTTT. Encoded protein: CASSLVTGRGNTQYF.

The chain employs TRBV5-1 and TRBJ2-5; perhaps D is TRBD1 or TRBD2 (6 bases each). Trimming took 4 bases from V and 4 from J, leaving 23 bases between them. The length of the CDR3 is 17 residues. Germline lookup yields CDR1 SGHRS and CDR2 YFSETQ. CDR3 amino acids: CASSLGRTEGVRETQYF. CDR3 nucleotides: TGCGCCAGCAGCCTTGGGAGGACGGAGGGGGTTAGAGAGACCCAGTACTTC.

The rearrangement joins TRBV28 to TRBJ2-6; a weak D match, TRBD2 (6 bases). Germline CDR1 is MDHEN and CDR2 is SYDVKM. The germline V and J ends were trimmed by 5 bases and 1 base, with 12 bases remaining between them. The CDR3 is 16 residues long. CDR3 nucleotides: TGTGCCAGCAGTCCCCCCGGGGGTTCTGGGGCCAACGTCCTGACTTTC. Its translation: CASSPPGGSGANVLTF.

The J gene is TRBJ2-1, the V gene TRBV5-1, with 8 bases identical to TRBD1. There are 15 residues in the CDR3. CDR1 is SGHRS, CDR2 YFSETQ, per germline. V trimming: 4 bases; J trimming: 0 bases; junction bases outside the gene matches: 3. In nucleotides, the CDR3 is TGCGCCAGCAGCCGGGACAGGAACTCCTACAATGAGCAGTTCTTC. Its protein is CASSRDRNSYNEQFF. The complete variable domain, with remaining parts taken from reference TRBV5-1 and TRBJ2-1, reads KAGVTQTPRYLIKTRGQQVTLSCSPISGHRSVSWYQQTPGQGLQFLFEYFSETQRNKGNFPGRFSGRQFSNSRSEMNVSTLELGDSALYLCASSRDRNSYNEQFFGPGTRLTVL.

V is TRBV28 and J is TRBJ1-4; 7 bases are shared with TRBD1. The V gene's germline CDR1 is MDHEN and CDR2 SYDVKM. V lost 6 bases and J lost 2; bases outside the gene matches: 3. The CDR3 spans 14 residues. The CDR3 sequence is CASRRGPTNEKLFF. The CDR3 DNA sequence: TGTGCCAGCAGGAGGGGGCCCACTAATGAAAAACTGTTTTTT.

This clonotype appeared a few times. This sequence joins TRBV3-1 and TRBJ2-1, with TRBD2 matching 11 bases. The J segment lost 5 bases and the V segment lost 6 bases, leaving 6 bases of the junction unmatched. There are 15 residues in the CDR3. Germline lookup yields CDR1 LGHDT and CDR2 YNNKEL (reference sequence). For the CDR3, the DNA is TGTGCCAGCAGTCTAGCGGGAGGTCGGCACAATGAGCAGTTCTTC. This gives the protein CASSLAGGRHNEQFF.

The chain joins TRBV20-1 to TRBJ2-5; 7 bases map to TRBD2. The V gene's germline CDR1 is DFQATT and CDR2 SNEGSKA (reference sequence). Trimming cost V 3 bases and J 4 bases; bases outside gene matches: 8. This CDR3 contains 14 residues. CDR3 nucleotide sequence: TGCAGTGCTAGGTACCCTCGCGGGGGAGAGACCCAGTACTTC. This codes for CSARYPRGGETQYF.

The rearrangement uses TRBV5-1 and TRBJ2-1, with 13 bases fitting TRBD2. The germline V gene has CDR1 SGHRS and CDR2 YFSETQ. CDR3 length equals 14 residues. The V segment lost 4 bases and the J segment 13 bases; nucleotides outside the gene matches: 8. CDR3 coding DNA: TGCGCCAGCAGCCTATCTAGGACTAGCGGGAGACAGTTCTTC. It specifies CASSLSRTSGRQFF.

As concerns this clonotype: Possible read error: a much larger clone is one base away. This rearrangement joins TRBV12-3 or TRBV12-4 to TRBJ1-3, with D possibly being TRBD1 (6 bases). The CDR3 loop spans 16 amino acids. Trimming removed 6 bases from V and 2 bases from J, with 17 bases in between. The CDR3, as DNA: TGTGCCAGCAGGGGTAGTAATGGACAGCCTGGAAACACCATATATTTT. Its translation: CASRGSNGQPGNTIYF.

The chain uses TRBV4-3 and TRBJ2-4; D is uncertain. V lost 0 bases and J 0 bases, leaving 9 bases between the germline ends. Per germline, CDR1 LGHNA and CDR2 YSLEER. The CDR3 contains 16 residues. CDR3 sequence reads: CASSQDLPQAKNIQYF. Written as DNA, the CDR3 is TGCGCCAGCAGCCAAGACCTCCCTCAAGCCAAAAACATTCAGTACTTC.

The sample holds a few counts of this clonotype. The V and J genes are TRBV6-2 or TRBV6-3 and TRBJ1-2; 7 bases map to TRBD1. The germline gives CDR1 MNHEY, CDR2 SVGEGT. The trim removed 5 bases at V and 4 bases at J, leaving 4 bases unmatched. The length of the CDR3 is 13 residues. CDR3 DNA: TGTGCCAGCAGTCGACAGGGCCTCTATGGCTACACCTTC. This codes for CASSRQGLYGYTF.

This clonotype was observed a few times. The V gene is TRBV28, the J gene TRBJ2-3, with TRBD2 matching 16 bases. The V segment lost 3 bases and the J segment 0 bases; nucleotides outside the gene matches: 9. Germline V gene lookup returns CDR1 MDHEN and CDR2 SYDVKM. The CDR3 covers 20 residues. Written as DNA, the CDR3 is TGTGCCAGCAGTTTGGAAGGGGGACTAGCGGGAGGGTCTAGCACAGATACGCAGTATTTT. It is translated as CASSLEGGLAGGSSTDTQYF.

This rearrangement joins TRBV20-1 to TRBJ1-4; a possible D gene is TRBD1 (5 bases). Germline CDR1 reads DFQATT; CDR2 reads SNEGSKA (reference sequence). V lost 4 bases and J 8 bases, leaving 11 bases between the germline ends. The CDR3 totals 12 residues. The CDR3 DNA sequence: TGCAGTGCTACCTCGCGGGACGAAAAACTGTTTTTT. Translating gives CSATSRDEKLFF.

V gene TRBV11-2 combines with J gene TRBJ2-3; D is undetermined. Germline V CDR1 and CDR2: SGHAT, FQNNGV. The CDR3 is 13 residues long. Trimming removed 0 bases from V and 6 bases from J, with 7 bases in between. CDR3 DNA: TGTGCCAGCAGCTTAGATCTTTGGGATACGCAGTATTTT. The encoded protein is CASSLDLWDTQYF.

This clonotype was found a few times. The DNA for the CDR3 is TGTGCCAGCAGCCAGAAACTAGCGGGGTTCTCCTACGAGCAGTACTTC. It codes for CASSQKLAGFSYEQYF. The rearrangement uses TRBV4-2 and TRBJ2-7; 10 nucleotides agree with TRBD2. In germline, CDR1 is LGHNA, CDR2 YNFKEQ. The CDR3 contains 16 residues. V gave up 3 bases and J gave up 0 bases; unmatched junction bases: 5.

This clonotype was recorded only once. The chain couples TRBV20-1 to TRBJ2-7, with 8 nucleotides matching TRBD1. The CDR3 covers 15 residues. The J segment lost 4 bases and the V segment lost 3 bases, leaving 11 bases of the junction unmatched. Germline assignment: CDR1 DFQATT and CDR2 SNEGSKA (reference sequence). The CDR3 spells CSASGPQGAGYEQYF. The DNA of the CDR3 is TGCAGTGCTAGCGGGCCCCAGGGGGCGGGTTACGAGCAGTACTTC.

J is TRBJ2-3 and V is TRBV7-7; D ambiguous. Gene TRBJ1-5 matches the end of the DNA better, so the J call may be wrong. The CDR3 is 13 residues long. The germline CDR1 and CDR2 sequences are SSHAT and FNYEAQ (reference sequence). CDR3 coding DNA: TGTGCCAGCAGCCCTGCACTAGCAGGTACGCAGCATTTT. Amino acids: CASSPALAGTQHF.

The chain recombines TRBV7-9 with TRBJ1-5, with D possibly TRBD1 on 6 matching bases. Germline-derived CDR1 and CDR2 are SEHNR and FQNEAQ (reference sequence). The CDR3 extends over 17 amino acids. Trimming pared 3 bases from V and 2 bases from J, leaving 17 bases between. For the CDR3, the DNA is TGTGCCAGCAGCTTTGTGCAGGGGATAGGTGGCAATCAGCCCCAGCATTTT. Its protein product is CASSFVQGIGGNQPQHF.

The V gene is TRBV3-1, the J gene TRBJ2-7; D might be TRBD1 or TRBD2, each matching 6 bases. This CDR3 is built from 15 residues. Germline V CDR1 and CDR2: LGHDT, YNNKEL (reference sequence). V was shortened by 1 base and J by 1 base, with 11 bases between the two germline ends. CDR3 loop: CASSQAGGASYEQYF. CDR3 sequence (DNA): TGTGCCAGCAGCCAAGCCGGGGGCGCTTCCTACGAGCAGTACTTC.

Concerning this clonotype itself: Its ends do not fully match the called genes, so a read error is possible. The CDR3: CASSLASGSIGTGEMFF. The CDR3 coding sequence is TGCGCCAGCAGCTTGGCCAGCGGGAGTATAGGGACCGGGGAGATGTTTTTT. V is TRBV5-1 and J is TRBJ2-2; 8 nucleotides align to TRBD2. The CDR3 contains 17 residues. The V gene's germline CDR1 is SGHRS and CDR2 YFSETQ.

This clonotype was counted many times. The chain recombines TRBV5-1 with TRBJ1-4, with TRBD1 identical over 7 bases. The J segment lost 0 bases and the V segment lost 4 bases, leaving 3 bases of the junction unmatched. The CDR3 has 15 amino acids. The germline gives CDR1 SGHRS, CDR2 YFSETQ. This CDR3 reads CASSGGQATNEKLFF. CDR3 in DNA: TGCGCCAGCAGCGGAGGACAGGCAACTAATGAAAAACTGTTTTTT.